This passage covers 5 T cell receptor beta chains from one sample sequenced in a study of blood T cell repertoires in COVID-19. The method was immunoSEQ multiplex PCR; TCRdb's version includes in-frame clones alone and lacks a portion of them. The sample lists 95,000 to 110,000 clones, around four fifths occurring once. The specimen was peripheral blood. The receptors derive from a human donor in a cohort sampled during active COVID-19.

This sequence joins TRBV3-1 (or the pseudogene TRBV3-2) and TRBJ2-7, with 7 bases matching TRBD2. After removal of 4 bases from V and 2 bases from J, the junction contained 5 bases not matched to a gene. The CDR3 extends over 14 amino acids. CDR1 is LGHDT, CDR2 YNNKEL, per germline (reference sequence). The CDR3 sequence is CASSLPGLAYEQYF. CDR3 DNA sequence: TGTGCCAGCAGCCTACCCGGACTAGCCTACGAGCAGTACTTC.

The rearrangement links TRBV7-9 to TRBJ2-7; 9 bases agree with TRBD1. The CDR3 sequence is 15 residues long. With V trimmed by 5 bases and J by 4 bases, 9 bases remained unmatched. Germline V gives CDR1 SEHNR, CDR2 FQNEAQ (reference sequence). This chain's CDR3 is CASSLFGTGLYEQYF. In DNA, the CDR3 is TGTGCCAGCAGCCTCTTCGGGACAGGGTTATACGAGCAGTACTTC.

The table lists this clone with a few counts. The J gene is TRBJ1-3, the V gene TRBV14; D is undetermined. The germline V and J ends were trimmed by 6 bases and 0 bases, with 6 bases remaining between them. CDR3 size: 13 residues. CDR1 SGHDN and CDR2 FVKESK come from the germline V gene. The CDR3 here is CASRDSSGNTIYF. As DNA, the CDR3 is TGTGCCAGCAGAGACTCCTCTGGAAACACCATATATTTT. The entire variable domain, with the rest obtained from reference TRBV14 and TRBJ1-3, is as follows: EAGVTQFPSHSVIEKGQTVTLRCDPISGHDNLYWYRRVMGKEIKFLLHFVKESKQDESGMPNNRFLAERTGGTYSTLKVQPAELEDSGVYFCASRDSSGNTIYFGEGSWLTVV.

The rearrangement joins TRBV2 to TRBJ1-2, with 8 bases matching TRBD1. V lost 4 bases, J lost 5 bases, and 3 bases stayed unmatched. Per the germline V gene, CDR1 is SNHLY and CDR2 is FYNNEI. This CDR3 contains 13 residues. As DNA, the CDR3 is TGTGCCAGCAGTGGACAGGGGTTGTATGGCTACACCTTC. Amino acids: CASSGQGLYGYTF.

The J gene is TRBJ1-2, the V gene TRBV4-2; weak D call: TRBD1 (5 bases). The CDR3 has 14 residues. V lost 0 bases, J lost 4 bases, and 9 bases lay in between. CDR1 and CDR2 from the germline V gene are LGHNA and YNFKEQ. In nucleotides, the CDR3 is TGTGCCAGCAGCCAAGATCTGGGGGGCTATGGCTACACCTTC. As protein: CASSQDLGGYGYTF.